Sequencing of this T cell receptor (beta chain) was carried out in a study of identical twins. Whole-study findings and limits: It was possible that invariant MAIT and iNKT cells partly confounded the zero-insertion analyses. Abundant cord blood beta clonotypes carried fewer insertions; memory repertoires showed none.

Trimming took 2 bases from V and 0 from J; bases not matched to a gene: 3. The CDR3 covers 16 residues. Germline values: CDR1 LGHNT, CDR2 FRNRAP. This clonotype was observed a handful of times. The antigen is not known. cDNA carried unique molecular identifiers, and a universal primer site was added by template switching. TCRdb recomputed calls from the 5' RACE reads with MiXCR, one row per CDR3 protein. Of a few hundred thousand distinct CDR3 sequences listed, approximately 9.6% are singletons. These records were also assigned to another study, of yellow fever vaccine responses in identical twins. From that second work: Reported findings indicate that twins' vaccine T cell responses seemed partially convergent, partially personalized.

This clonotype was obtained from a woman aged 18-29 years in good health. This chain uses TRBV12-5 with TRBJ2-2; 7 bases are shared with TRBD1. The sequenced sample was PBMCs. CDR3 sequence reads: CASGLIQGANTGELFF. The CDR3 DNA is TGTGCTAGTGGTTTGATCCAGGGGGCGAACACCGGGGAGCTGTTTTTT.